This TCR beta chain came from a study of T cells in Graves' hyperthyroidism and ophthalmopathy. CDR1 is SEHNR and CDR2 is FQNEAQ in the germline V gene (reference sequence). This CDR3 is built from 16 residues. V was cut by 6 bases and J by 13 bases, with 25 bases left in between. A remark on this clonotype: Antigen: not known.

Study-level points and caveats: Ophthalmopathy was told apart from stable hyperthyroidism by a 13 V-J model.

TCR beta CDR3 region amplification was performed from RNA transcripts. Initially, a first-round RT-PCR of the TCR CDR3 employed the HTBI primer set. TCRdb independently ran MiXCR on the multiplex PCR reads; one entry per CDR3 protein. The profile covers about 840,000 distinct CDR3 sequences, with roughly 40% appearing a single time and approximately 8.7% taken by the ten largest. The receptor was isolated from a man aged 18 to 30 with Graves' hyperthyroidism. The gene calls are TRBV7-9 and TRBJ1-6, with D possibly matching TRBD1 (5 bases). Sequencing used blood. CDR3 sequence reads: CASRTMKEGSVKPLHF. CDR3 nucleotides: TGTGCCAGCAGGACGATGAAAGAGGGGTCGGTGAAGCCCCTCCACTTT.